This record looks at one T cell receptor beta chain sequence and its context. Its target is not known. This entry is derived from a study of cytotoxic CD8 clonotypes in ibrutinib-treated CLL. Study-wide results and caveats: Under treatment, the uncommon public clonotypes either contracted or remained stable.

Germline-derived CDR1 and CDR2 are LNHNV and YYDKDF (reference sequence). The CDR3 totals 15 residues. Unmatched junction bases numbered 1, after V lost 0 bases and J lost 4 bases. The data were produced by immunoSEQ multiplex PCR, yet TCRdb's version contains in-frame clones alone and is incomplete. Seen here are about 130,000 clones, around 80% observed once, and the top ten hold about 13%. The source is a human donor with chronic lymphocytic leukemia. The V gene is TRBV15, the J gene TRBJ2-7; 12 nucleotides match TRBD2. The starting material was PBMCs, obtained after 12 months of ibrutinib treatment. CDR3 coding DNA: TGTGCCACCAGCAGAGAACTAGCGGGAGGATACGAGCAGTACTTC. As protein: CATSRELAGGYEQYF. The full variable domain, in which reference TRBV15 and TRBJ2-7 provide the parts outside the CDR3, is DAMVIQNPRYQVTQFGKPVTLSCSQTLNHNVMYWYQQKSSQAPKLLFHYYDKDFNNEADTPDNFQSRRPNTSFCFLDIRSPGLGDTAMYLCATSRELAGGYEQYFGPGTRLTVT.